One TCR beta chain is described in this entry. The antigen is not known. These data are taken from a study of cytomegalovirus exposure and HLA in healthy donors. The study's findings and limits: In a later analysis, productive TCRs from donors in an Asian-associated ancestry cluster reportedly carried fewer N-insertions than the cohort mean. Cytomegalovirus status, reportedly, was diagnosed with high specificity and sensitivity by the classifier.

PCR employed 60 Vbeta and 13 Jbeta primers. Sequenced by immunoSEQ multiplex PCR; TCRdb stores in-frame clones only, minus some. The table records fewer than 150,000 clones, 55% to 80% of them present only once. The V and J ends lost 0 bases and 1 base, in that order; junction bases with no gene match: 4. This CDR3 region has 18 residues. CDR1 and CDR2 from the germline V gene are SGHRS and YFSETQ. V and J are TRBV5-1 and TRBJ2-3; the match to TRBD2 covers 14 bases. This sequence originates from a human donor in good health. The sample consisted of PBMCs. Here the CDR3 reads CASSLVTSGRGGTDTQYF. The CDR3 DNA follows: TGCGCCAGCAGCTTGGTGACTAGCGGGAGGGGGGGCACAGATACGCAGTATTTT.